This T cell receptor (beta chain) was recovered during a study of memory CD4+ T cells and cytomegalovirus serostatus. Study context: Of the healthy Belgian adults, several were CMV seropositive and approximately 24 seronegative.

As for this clone: Its target is unknown.

CDR1 and CDR2 from the germline V gene are LGHNT and FRNRAP. CDR3 length: 11 amino acids. The trim removed 7 bases at V and 8 bases at J, leaving 3 bases unmatched. Study conclusions and caveats: Suggested: most of the CMV-linked TCR signature lies in CD4+ memory cells.

Single viable CD3+CD4+CD8-CD45RO+ cells were sorted as the memory CD4+ T cells. Only in-frame clones appear in the TCRdb table, and some are missing; sequencing was by immunoSEQ multiplex PCR. The table has 45,000 to 65,000 clones, 78% seen once. This rearrangement joins TRBV12-5 to TRBJ1-1; 8 bases are a match to TRBD1. Specimen: memory CD4+ T cells from blood. The TCR was taken from an adult in good health and CMV-seronegative. The CDR3 coding sequence is TGTGCTAGTGCCCAGGGGGCGGAAGCTTTCTTT. Translating it yields CASAQGAEAFF.